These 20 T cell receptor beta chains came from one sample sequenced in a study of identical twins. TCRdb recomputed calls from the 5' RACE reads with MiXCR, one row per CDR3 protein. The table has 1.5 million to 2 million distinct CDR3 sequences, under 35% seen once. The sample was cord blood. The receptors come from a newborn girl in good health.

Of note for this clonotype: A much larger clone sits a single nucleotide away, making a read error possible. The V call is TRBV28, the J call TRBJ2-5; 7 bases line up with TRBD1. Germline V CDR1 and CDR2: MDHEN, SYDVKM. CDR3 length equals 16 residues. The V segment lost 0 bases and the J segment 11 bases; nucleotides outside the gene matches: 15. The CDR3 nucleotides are TGTGCCAGCAGTTTATGGGCGGACAGGCAAAGGGATGAGCAGTACTTC. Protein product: CASSLWADRQRDEQYF. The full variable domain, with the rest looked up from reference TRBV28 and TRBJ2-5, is DVKVTQSSRYLVKRTGEKVFLECVQDMDHENMFWYRQDPGLGLRLIYFSYDVKMKEKGDIPEGYSVSREKKERFSLILESASTNQTSMYLCASSLWADRQRDEQYFGPGTRLLVL.

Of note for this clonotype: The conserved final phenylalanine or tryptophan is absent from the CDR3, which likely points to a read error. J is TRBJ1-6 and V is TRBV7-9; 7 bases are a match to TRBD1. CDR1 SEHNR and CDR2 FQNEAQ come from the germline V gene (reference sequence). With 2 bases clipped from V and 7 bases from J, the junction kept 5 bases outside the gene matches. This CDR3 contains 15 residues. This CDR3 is CASSLTRDSNSPLHY. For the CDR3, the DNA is TGTGCCAGCAGCTTAACAAGGGACAGCAATTCACCCCTCCACTAT.

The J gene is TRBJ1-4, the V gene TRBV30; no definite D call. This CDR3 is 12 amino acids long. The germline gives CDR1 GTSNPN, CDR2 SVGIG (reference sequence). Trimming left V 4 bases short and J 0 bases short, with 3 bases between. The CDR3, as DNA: TGTGCCTGGACAACAACTAATGAAAAACTGTTTTTT. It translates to CAWTTTNEKLFF. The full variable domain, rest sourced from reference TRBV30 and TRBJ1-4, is SQTIHQWPATLVQPVGSPLSLECTVEGTSNPNLYWYRQAAGRGLQLLFYSVGIGQISSEVPQNLSASRPQDRQFILSSKKLLLSDSGFYLCAWTTTNEKLFFGSGTQLSVL.

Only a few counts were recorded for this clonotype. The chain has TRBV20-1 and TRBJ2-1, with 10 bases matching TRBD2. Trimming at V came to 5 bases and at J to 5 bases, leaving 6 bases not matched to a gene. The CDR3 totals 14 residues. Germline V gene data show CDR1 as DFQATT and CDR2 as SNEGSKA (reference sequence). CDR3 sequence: CSALTSGLDNEQFF. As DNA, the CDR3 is TGCAGTGCTCTGACTAGCGGGCTCGACAATGAGCAGTTCTTC.

The CDR3 loop is CASTKLAGEQKQYF. The CDR3 coding sequence is TGTGCCAGCACAAAATTAGCGGGAGAACAAAAGCAGTACTTC. V gene TRBV7-2 combines with J gene TRBJ2-4, with 9 positions matching TRBD2. The CDR3 covers 14 residues. The junction had 14 bases not matched to a gene; V was cut back by 7 bases and J by 13 bases. Germline CDR1 reads SGHTA; CDR2 reads FQGNSA.

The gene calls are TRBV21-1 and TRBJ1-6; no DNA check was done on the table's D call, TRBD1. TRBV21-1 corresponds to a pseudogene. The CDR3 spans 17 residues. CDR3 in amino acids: CASSKVFAGGYNSPLHF. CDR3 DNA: TGTGCCAGCAGCAAAGTATTTGCAGGGGGCTATAATTCACCCCTCCACTTT.

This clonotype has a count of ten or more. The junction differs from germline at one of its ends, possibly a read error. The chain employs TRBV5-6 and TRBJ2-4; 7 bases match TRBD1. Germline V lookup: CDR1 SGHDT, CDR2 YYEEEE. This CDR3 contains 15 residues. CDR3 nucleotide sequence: TGTGCCAGCAGTTTGGACAGGCTAGCCAAAAACATTCAGTACTTC. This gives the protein CASSLDRLAKNIQYF.

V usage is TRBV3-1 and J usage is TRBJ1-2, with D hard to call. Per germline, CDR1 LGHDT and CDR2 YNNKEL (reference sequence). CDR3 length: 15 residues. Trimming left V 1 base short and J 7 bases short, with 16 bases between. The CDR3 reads CASSQGAFRDRGYTF. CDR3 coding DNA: TGTGCCAGCAGCCAAGGGGCATTTAGGGATCGTGGCTACACCTTC.

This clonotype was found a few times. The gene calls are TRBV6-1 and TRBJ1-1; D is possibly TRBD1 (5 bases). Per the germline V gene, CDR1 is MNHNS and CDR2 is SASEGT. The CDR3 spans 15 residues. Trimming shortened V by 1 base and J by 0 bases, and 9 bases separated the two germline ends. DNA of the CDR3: TGTGCCAGCAGTGAAGGGGGCAGGCTGAACACTGAAGCTTTCTTT. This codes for CASSEGGRLNTEAFF.

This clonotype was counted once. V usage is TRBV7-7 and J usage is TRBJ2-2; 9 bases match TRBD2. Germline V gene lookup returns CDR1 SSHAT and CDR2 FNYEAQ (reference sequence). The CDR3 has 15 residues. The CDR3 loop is CANSLGTSHNGELFF. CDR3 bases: TGTGCTAACAGCTTAGGGACTAGCCACAACGGGGAGCTGTTTTTT.

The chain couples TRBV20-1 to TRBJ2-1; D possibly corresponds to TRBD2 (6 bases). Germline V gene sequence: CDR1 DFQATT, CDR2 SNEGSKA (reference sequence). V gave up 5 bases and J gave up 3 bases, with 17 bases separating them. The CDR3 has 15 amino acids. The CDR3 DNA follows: TGCAGTGCTCCGAACGGGGGAAGTGTCTACAATGAGCAGTTCTTC. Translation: CSAPNGGSVYNEQFF.

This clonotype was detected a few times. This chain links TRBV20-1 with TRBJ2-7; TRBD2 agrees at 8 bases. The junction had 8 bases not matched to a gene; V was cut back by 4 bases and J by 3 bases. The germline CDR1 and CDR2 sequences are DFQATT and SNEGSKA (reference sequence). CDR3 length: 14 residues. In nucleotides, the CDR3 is TGCAGTGCTATTCGGAGCGGGAGCGACTACGAGCAGTACTTC. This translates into CSAIRSGSDYEQYF.

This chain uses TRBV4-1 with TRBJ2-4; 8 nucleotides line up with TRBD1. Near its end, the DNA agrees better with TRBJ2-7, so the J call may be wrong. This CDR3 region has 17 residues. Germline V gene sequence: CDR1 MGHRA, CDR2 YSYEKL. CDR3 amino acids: CASSRNLQGALSYEQYF. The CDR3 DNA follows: TGCGCCAGCAGCCGAAATCTGCAGGGGGCGCTTTCCTACGAGCAGTACTTC.

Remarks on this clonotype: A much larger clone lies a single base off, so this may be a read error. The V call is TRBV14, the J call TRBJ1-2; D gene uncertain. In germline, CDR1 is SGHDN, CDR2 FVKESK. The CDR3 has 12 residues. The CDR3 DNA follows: TGTGCCGGCAGCCAATACAACTATGGCTACACCTTC. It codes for CAGSQYNYGYTF.

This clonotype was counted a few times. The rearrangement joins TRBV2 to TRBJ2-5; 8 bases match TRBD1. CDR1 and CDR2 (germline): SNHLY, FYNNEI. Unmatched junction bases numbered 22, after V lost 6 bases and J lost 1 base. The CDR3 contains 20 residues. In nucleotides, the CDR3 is TGTGCCAGCAGGATAACTCCAGGGGGCGGATTCTCCCAAATCCAAGAGACCCAGTACTTC. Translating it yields CASRITPGGGFSQIQETQYF.

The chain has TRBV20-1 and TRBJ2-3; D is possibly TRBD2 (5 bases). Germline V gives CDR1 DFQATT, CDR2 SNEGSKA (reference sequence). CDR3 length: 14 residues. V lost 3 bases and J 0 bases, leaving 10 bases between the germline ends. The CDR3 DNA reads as TGCAGTGCTAGCGCTCTAGCTAGCACAGATACGCAGTATTTT. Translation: CSASALASTDTQYF.

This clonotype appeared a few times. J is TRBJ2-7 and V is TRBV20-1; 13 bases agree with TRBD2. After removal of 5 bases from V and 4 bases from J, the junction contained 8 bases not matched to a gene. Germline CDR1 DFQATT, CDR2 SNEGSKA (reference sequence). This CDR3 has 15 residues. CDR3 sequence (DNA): TGCAGTGCTGATGGACTAGCGGGAGCAAAGTACGAGCAGTACTTC. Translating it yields CSADGLAGAKYEQYF.

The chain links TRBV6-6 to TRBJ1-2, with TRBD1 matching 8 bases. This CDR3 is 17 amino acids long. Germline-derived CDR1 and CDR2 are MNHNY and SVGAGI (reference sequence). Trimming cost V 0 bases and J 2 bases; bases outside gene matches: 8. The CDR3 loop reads CASSYSFTGGPNYGYTF. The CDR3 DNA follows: TGTGCCAGCAGTTACTCGTTTACAGGGGGTCCGAACTATGGCTACACCTTC.

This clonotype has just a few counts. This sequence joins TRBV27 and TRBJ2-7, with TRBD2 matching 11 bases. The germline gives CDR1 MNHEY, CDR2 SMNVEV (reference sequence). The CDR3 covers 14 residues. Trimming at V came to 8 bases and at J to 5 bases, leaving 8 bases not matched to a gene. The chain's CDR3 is CASAGGLAAHEQYF. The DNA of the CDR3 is TGTGCCAGCGCCGGGGGACTAGCGGCCCACGAGCAGTACTTC.

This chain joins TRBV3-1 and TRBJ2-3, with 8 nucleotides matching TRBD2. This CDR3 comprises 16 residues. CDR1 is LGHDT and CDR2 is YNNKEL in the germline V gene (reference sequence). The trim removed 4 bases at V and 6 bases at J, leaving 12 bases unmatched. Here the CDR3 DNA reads TGTGCCAGCAGCCCATGGACTAGCTATTCACAGGATACGCAGTATTTT. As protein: CASSPWTSYSQDTQYF.